A selection of T cell receptor beta chains follows, all from one sample in a study of hypomethylating agent response in myelodysplastic syndrome. TCRdb keeps only in-frame clones here, not all; method: immunoSEQ multiplex PCR. The data hold roughly 9,300 clones, with 83% observed a single time. The specimen was bone marrow, collected before or after starting hypomethylating agent treatment for myelodysplastic syndrome (not recorded which). These receptors all come from a human donor with myelodysplastic syndrome. Each CDR3 is given with its conserved first and last residue. A D gene is named only where the DNA matches it firmly. The listing skips clone size in some rows; elsewhere it reads once, few, many or a size class.

>TRBD1|TRBJ2-1|TRBV6-6|.
CASSKDRGKNEQFF
TGTGCCAGCAGCAAGGACAGGGGAAAGAATGAGCAGTTCTTC
>TRBD2|TRBJ2-1|TRBV9|.
CASSVGGSGIYNEQFF
TGTGCCAGCAGCGTAGGGGGTAGCGGGATTTACAATGAGCAGTTCTTC
>.|TRBJ2-1|TRBV7-9|.
CASSLGVGGEQFF
TGTGCCAGCAGCTTAGGCGTTGGGGGTGAGCAGTTCTTC
>.|TRBJ2-2|TRBV15|.
CATSRDLRQGGITGELFF
TGTGCCACCAGCAGAGATTTGAGGCAGGGAGGAATCACCGGGGAGCTGTTTTTT
>.|TRBJ2-7|TRBV6-5|.
CASSRVRDEQYF
TGTGCCAGCAGCCGAGTCCGGGACGAGCAGTACTTC
>.|TRBJ1-2|TRBV28|few
CASSPGTHGYTF
TGTGCCAGCAGCCCAGGGACCCATGGCTACACCTTC
>TRBD1|TRBJ2-7|TRBV6-1|.
CASTLTGLNEQYF
TGTGCCAGCACCCTGACAGGGCTCAACGAGCAGTACTTC
>TRBD2|TRBJ2-2|TRBV6-1|.
CASSGPAGTGELFF
TGTGCCAGCAGTGGCCCAGCGGGGACCGGGGAGCTGTTTTTT
>.|TRBJ2-1|TRBV27|.
CASSPEGGTHPDNEQFF
TGTGCCAGCAGTCCCGAGGGGGGGACCCACCCCGACAATGAGCAGTTCTTC
>.|TRBJ1-3|TRBV5-1|.
CASSLEWAGLSGNTIYF
TGCGCCAGCAGCTTGGAGTGGGCAGGTCTCTCTGGAAACACCATATATTTT
>.|TRBJ2-7|TRBV4-1|.
CASSQGLSGVEQYF
TGCGCCAGCAGCCAGGGACTGAGTGGCGTCGAGCAGTACTTC
>TRBD2|TRBJ2-3|TRBV7-9|.
CASSLEPSGNTDTQYF
TGTGCCAGCAGCTTAGAGCCTAGCGGAAACACAGATACGCAGTATTTT
>.|TRBJ1-2|TRBV18|medium-sized
CASSPREVHPNYGYTF
TGTGCCAGCTCACCACGTGAGGTCCACCCAAACTATGGCTACACCTTC
>TRBD2|TRBJ2-1|TRBV4-1|.
CASSQDGLAGGEQFF
TGCGCCAGCAGCCAAGACGGACTAGCGGGGGGGGAGCAGTTCTTC
>.|TRBJ2-3|TRBV19|.
CASSIVSRDTQYF
TGTGCCAGTAGTATAGTCTCCAGGGATACGCAGTATTTT
>.|TRBJ2-2|TRBV5-1|.
CASSLSKRTNTGELFF
TGCGCCAGCAGCCTCTCTAAGCGTACGAACACCGGGGAGCTGTTTTTT
>.|TRBJ2-1|TRBV7-8|.
CASSPNEQFF
TGTGCCAGCAGCCCTAATGAGCAGTTCTTC
>TRBD2|TRBJ2-7|TRBV5-6|.
CASSFVEVAGTYEQYF
TGTGCCAGCAGCTTTGTAGAGGTAGCGGGTACCTACGAGCAGTACTTC
>TRBD1|TRBJ2-2|TRBV30|.
CAWDPTGGSTGELFF
TGTGCCTGGGACCCCACAGGGGGAAGCACCGGGGAGCTGTTTTTT
>TRBD1|TRBJ1-1|TRBV4-1|.
CASSQAIGQGTEAFF
TGCGCCAGCAGCCAAGCCATAGGACAGGGCACTGAAGCTTTCTTT
>TRBD1|TRBJ2-2|TRBV10-3|few
CAISGDRAGELFF
TGTGCCATCAGTGGGGACAGGGCCGGGGAGCTGTTTTTT
>TRBD2|TRBJ2-1|TRBV5-4|.
CASSLGTGGWSYNEQFF
TGTGCCAGCAGCCTAGGCACCGGGGGGTGGTCCTACAATGAGCAGTTCTTC
>.|TRBJ2-6|TRBV19|.
CASSPRSGANVLTF
TGTGCCAGTAGTCCCCGATCTGGGGCCAACGTCCTGACTTTC
>.|TRBJ1-1|TRBV5-1|few
CASSSQGLGNTEAFF
TGCGCCAGCAGCTCCCAGGGGCTAGGGAACACTGAAGCTTTCTTT
>TRBD1|TRBJ1-4|TRBV29-1|.
CSVIGQGTNEKLFF
TGCAGCGTTATTGGACAGGGTACTAATGAAAAACTGTTTTTT
>.|TRBJ1-2|TRBV13|.
CASSLGFGANYGYTF
TGTGCCAGCAGCTTAGGCTTTGGCGCGAACTATGGCTACACCTTC
>TRBD1|TRBJ2-2|TRBV7-9|once
CASSPSSGTGFTGELFF
TGTGCCAGCAGCCCTTCTTCCGGGACAGGTTTCACCGGGGAGCTGTTTTTT
>TRBD1|TRBJ1-1|TRBV19|.
CASSPQGVWNTEAFF
TGTGCCAGTAGTCCACAGGGGGTTTGGAACACTGAAGCTTTCTTT
>TRBD2|TRBJ2-1|TRBV11-2|.
CASSAGLAGDNEQFF
TGTGCCAGCAGCGCCGGACTAGCGGGAGACAATGAGCAGTTCTTC
>TRBD1|TRBJ1-3|TRBV9|.
CASSVGGTGTSGNTIYF
TGTGCCAGCAGCGTAGGGGGGACAGGCACCTCTGGAAACACCATATATTTT
>.|TRBJ2-7|TRBV7-2|.
CASSRRAGSSYEQYF
TGTGCCAGCAGCAGACGTGCAGGGTCTTCCTACGAGCAGTACTTC
>.|TRBJ1-3|TRBV2|.
CASSEITRLSGNTIYF
TGTGCCAGCAGTGAAATAACGAGACTTTCTGGAAACACCATATATTTT